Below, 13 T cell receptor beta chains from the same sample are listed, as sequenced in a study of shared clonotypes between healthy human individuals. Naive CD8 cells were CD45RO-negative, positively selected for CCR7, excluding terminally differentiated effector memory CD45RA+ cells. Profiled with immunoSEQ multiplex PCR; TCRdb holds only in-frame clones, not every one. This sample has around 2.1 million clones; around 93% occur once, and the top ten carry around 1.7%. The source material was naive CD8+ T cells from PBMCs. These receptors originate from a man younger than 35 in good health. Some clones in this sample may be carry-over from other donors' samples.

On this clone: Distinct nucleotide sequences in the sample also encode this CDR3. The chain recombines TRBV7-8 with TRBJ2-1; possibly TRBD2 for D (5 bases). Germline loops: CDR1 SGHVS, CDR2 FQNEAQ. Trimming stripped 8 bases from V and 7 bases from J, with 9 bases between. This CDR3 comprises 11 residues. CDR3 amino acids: CASSPGNEQFF. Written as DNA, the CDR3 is TGTGCCAGCTCCCCGGGGAATGAGCAGTTCTTC.

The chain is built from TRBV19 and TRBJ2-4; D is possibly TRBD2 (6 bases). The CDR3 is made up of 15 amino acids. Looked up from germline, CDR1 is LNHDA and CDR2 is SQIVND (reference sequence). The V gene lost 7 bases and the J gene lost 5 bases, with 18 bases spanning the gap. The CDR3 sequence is CASTQGGHWENIQYF. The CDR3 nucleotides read TGTGCCAGTACCCAAGGAGGGCATTGGGAAAACATTCAGTACTTC. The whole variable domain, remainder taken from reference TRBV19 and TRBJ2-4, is DGGITQSPKYLFRKEGQNVTLSCEQNLNHDAMYWYRQDPGQGLRLIYYSQIVNDFQKGDIAEGYSVSREKKESFPLTVTSAQKNPTAFYLCASTQGGHWENIQYFGAGTRLSVL.

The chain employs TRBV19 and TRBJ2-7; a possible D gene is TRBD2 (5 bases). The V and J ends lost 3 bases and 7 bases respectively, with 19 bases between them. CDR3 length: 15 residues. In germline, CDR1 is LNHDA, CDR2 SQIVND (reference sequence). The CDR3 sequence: CASSMSDSVRGEQYF. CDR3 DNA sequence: TGTGCCAGTAGTATGTCTGATTCAGTCCGGGGTGAGCAGTACTTC.

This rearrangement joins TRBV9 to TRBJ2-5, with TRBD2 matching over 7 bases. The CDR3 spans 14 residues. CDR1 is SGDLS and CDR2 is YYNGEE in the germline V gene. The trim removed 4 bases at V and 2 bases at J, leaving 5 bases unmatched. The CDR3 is CASSQLANQETQYF. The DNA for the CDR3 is TGTGCCAGCAGCCAACTAGCGAATCAAGAGACCCAGTACTTC.

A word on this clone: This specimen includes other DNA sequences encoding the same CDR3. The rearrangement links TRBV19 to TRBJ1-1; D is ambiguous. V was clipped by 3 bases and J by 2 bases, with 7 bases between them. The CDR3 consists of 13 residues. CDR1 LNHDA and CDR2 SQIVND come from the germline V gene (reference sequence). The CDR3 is CASSMARNTEAFF. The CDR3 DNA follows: TGTGCCAGTAGTATGGCTCGAAACACTGAAGCTTTCTTT.

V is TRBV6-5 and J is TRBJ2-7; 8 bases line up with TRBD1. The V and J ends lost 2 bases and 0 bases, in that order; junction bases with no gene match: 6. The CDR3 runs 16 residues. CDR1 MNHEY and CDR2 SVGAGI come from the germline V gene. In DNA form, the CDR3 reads TGTGCCAGCAGTTACACCCGACAGGGGAGCTCCTACGAGCAGTACTTC. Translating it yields CASSYTRQGSSYEQYF.

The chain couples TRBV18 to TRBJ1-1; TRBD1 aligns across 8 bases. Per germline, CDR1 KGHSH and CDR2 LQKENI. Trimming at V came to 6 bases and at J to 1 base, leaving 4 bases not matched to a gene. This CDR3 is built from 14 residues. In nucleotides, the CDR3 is TGTGCCAGCTCCACGGACAGGGCGAACACTGAAGCTTTCTTT. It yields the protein CASSTDRANTEAFF.

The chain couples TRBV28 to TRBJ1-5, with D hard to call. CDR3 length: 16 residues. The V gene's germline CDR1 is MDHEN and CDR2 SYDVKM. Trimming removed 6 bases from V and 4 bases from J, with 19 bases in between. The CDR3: CASRVGIQLSNQPQHF. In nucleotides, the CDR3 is TGTGCCAGCAGGGTCGGCATCCAACTCTCTAATCAGCCCCAGCATTTT.

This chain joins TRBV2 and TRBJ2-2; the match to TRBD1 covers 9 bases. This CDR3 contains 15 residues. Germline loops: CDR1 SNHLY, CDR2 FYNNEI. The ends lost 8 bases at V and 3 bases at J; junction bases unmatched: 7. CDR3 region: CASWDRVKDTGELFF. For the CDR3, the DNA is TGTGCCAGCTGGGACAGGGTCAAGGACACCGGGGAGCTGTTTTTT.

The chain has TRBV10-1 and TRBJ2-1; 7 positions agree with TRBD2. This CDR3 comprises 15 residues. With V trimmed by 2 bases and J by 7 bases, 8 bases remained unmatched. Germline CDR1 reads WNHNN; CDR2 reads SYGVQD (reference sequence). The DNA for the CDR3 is TGCGCCAGCAGTGAGGCCCCCGGGACTACTAATGAGCAGTTCTTC. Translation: CASSEAPGTTNEQFF.

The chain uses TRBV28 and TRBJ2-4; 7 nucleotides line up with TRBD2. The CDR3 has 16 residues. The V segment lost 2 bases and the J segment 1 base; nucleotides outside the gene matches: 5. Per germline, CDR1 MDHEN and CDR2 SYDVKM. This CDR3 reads CASSLGVGGAKNIQYF. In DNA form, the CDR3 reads TGTGCCAGCAGTTTAGGGGTCGGGGGGGCCAAAAACATTCAGTACTTC.

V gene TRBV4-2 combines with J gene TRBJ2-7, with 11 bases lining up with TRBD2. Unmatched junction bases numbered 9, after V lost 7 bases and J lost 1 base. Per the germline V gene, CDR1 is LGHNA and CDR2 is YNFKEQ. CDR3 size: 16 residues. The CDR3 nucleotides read TGTGCCAGCACATCGGGACTAGCGGTCGAATCCTACGAGCAGTACTTC. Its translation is CASTSGLAVESYEQYF.

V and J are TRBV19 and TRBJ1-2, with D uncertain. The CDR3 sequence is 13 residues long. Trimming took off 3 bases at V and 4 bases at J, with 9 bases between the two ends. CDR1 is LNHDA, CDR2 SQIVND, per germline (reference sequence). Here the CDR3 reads CASSMGLRYGYTF. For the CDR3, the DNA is TGTGCCAGTAGTATGGGCCTCCGCTATGGCTACACCTTC.